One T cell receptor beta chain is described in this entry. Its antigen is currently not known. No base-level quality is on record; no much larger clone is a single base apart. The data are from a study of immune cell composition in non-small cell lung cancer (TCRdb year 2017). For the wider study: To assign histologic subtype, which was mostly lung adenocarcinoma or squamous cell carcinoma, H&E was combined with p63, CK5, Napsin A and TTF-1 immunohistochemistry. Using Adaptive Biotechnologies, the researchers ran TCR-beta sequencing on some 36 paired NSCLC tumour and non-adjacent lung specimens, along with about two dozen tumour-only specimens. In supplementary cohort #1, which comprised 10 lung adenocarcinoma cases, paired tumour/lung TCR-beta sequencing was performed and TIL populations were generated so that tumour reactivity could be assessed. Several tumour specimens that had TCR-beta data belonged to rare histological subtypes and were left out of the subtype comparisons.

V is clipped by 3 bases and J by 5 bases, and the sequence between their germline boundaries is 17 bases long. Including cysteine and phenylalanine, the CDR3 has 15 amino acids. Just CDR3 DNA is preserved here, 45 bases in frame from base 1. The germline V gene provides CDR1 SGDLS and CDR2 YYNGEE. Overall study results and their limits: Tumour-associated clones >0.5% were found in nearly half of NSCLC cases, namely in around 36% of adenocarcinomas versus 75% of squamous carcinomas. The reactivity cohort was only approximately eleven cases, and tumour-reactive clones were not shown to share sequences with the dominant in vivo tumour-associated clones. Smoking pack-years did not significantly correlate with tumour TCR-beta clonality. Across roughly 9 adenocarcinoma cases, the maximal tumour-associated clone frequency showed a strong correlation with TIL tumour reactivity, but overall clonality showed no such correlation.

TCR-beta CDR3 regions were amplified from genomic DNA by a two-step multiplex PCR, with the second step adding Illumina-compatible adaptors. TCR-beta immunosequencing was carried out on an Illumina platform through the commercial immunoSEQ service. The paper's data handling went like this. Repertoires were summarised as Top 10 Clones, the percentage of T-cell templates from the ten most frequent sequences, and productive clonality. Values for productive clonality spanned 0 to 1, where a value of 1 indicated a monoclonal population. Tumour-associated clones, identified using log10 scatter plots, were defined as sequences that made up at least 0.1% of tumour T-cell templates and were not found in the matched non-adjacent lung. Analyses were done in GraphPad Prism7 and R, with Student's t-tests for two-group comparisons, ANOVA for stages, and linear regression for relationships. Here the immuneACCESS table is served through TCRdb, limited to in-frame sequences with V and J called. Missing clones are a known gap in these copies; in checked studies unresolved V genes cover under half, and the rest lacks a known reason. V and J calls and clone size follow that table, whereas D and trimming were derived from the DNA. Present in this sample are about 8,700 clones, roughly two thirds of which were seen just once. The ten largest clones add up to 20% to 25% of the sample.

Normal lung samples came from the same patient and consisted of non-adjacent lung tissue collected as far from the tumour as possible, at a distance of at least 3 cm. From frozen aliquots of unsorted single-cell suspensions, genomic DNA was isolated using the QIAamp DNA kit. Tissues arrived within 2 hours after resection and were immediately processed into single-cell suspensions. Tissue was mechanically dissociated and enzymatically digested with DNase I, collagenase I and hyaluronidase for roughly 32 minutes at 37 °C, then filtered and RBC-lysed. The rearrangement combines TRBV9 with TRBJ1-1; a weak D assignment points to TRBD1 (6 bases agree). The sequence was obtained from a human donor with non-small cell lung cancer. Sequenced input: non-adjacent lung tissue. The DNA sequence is TGTGCCAGCAGCGCACGGGCAGGGGCGCGAACTGAAGCTTTCTTT. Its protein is CASSARAGARTEAFF.